This T cell receptor (beta chain) was profiled in a study of blood T cell repertoires in COVID-19. Across the whole study: The United States, Italy and Spain were the sources of the acute and convalescent COVID-19 samples. From T cells, B-cell-depleted T cells, or PBMCs came the material, which was cDNA or gDNA.

Looked up from germline, CDR1 is GTSNPN and CDR2 is SVGIG (reference sequence). The CDR3 is 14 amino acids. V gave up 5 bases and J gave up 0 bases, with 13 bases separating them. Libraries were prepared by immunoSEQ multiplex PCR; TCRdb keeps only in-frame clonotypes and omits some of them. The sample contains about 160,000 clones, around 84% of which appear only once. This sequence joins TRBV30 and TRBJ2-5, with D possibly TRBD2 on 6 matching bases. The sequenced material came from peripheral blood. The sequence derives from a woman aged 50 to 60 with COVID-19, enrolled during active disease. The CDR3 DNA is TGTGCCTGGGCCACAGGAGGGGACCAAGAGACCCAGTACTTC. Translation: CAWATGGDQETQYF.